This TCR beta chain was sequenced during a study of T cell repertoires in cytomegalovirus infection. Background on the study: Through public TCR beta signatures, both CMV infection and matching HLA type were indicated. Whole-study findings and limits: CMV carriers having the relevant HLA were flagged by cumulative public TCR beta family frequency. Dominating the ex vivo response were HLA-C-restricted CMV-specific TCR beta clonotypes.

TCRdb analysed the reads with MiXCR anew, one entry per CDR3 protein. Counted here are fewer than 550,000 distinct CDR3 sequences, 16% occurring once; the ten biggest clones make up 20% to 30%. This clonotype was seen a handful of times. The antigen remains undetermined. The CDR3 runs 16 residues. J gave up 8 bases and V 0 bases, and 14 bases lay outside the gene matches. Germline V lookup: CDR1 DFQATT, CDR2 SNEGSKA (reference sequence). This clonotype was sampled from a human donor in good health (CMV status not recorded). Some clones in this sample may be carry-over from other donors' samples. Sequenced sample: CD8+ T cells from PBMCs. The chain has TRBV20-1 and TRBJ1-2; 8 nucleotides align to TRBD1. As DNA, the CDR3 is TGCAGTGCTAGAGATCCCGGACAGGGCCTGATTGGCGGCTACACCTTC. Residues: CSARDPGQGLIGGYTF.